This T cell receptor beta chain appears in the sequencing data of a study of OX40 agonist ivuxolimab in advanced cancers. Points from the study as a whole: The study did not work out the antigen specificity of the expanded peripheral T cells. At 0.1 to 3.0 mg/kg, CD4+ and CD8+ blood T cells expanded clonally by week 6.

Of note for this clone: Its antigen is currently unknown.

Only in-frame clones appear in the TCRdb table, and some are missing; sequencing was by immunoSEQ multiplex PCR. Among around 53,000 clones listed, about 85% were seen once. The sequence derives from an adult with an advanced solid tumor such as melanoma, head and neck, liver or kidney cancer. Sequenced here: CD4+ or CD8+ T cells sorted from blood, sampled in a trial of the OX40 agonist ivuxolimab.

The CDR3 bases are TGCGCCAGCAGCTTTGGTCTAGCGGGAGTAGAGACCCAGTACTTC. Protein: CASSFGLAGVETQYF. The chain has TRBV5-1 and TRBJ2-5; 10 bases are a match to TRBD2. The CDR3 sequence is 15 residues long. Germline V gene data show CDR1 as SGHRS and CDR2 as YFSETQ. Unmatched junction bases numbered 5, after V lost 2 bases and J lost 4 bases. Variable domain in full (rest from reference TRBV5-1 and TRBJ2-5): KAGVTQTPRYLIKTRGQQVTLSCSPISGHRSVSWYQQTPGQGLQFLFEYFSETQRNKGNFPGRFSGRQFSNSRSEMNVSTLELGDSALYLCASSFGLAGVETQYFGPGTRLLVL.